This T cell receptor beta chain was obtained from a study of OX40 agonist ivuxolimab in advanced cancers. The overall study: Treatment of patients was with ivuxolimab, an agonistic anti-OX40 (CD134) antibody. Findings of the study overall: In CD8+ T cells, expanded clones were on average more numerous than in CD4+. Blood T cells, both CD4+ and CD8+, expanded clonally by week 6 at 0.1 to 3.0 mg/kg.

A note on this clone: The antigen is not known.

Drawing of blood for sampling happened at baseline, at cycle 4 day 1, and at cycle 7 day 1. With 6 bases removed from V and 4 bases from J, the gap between germline ends came to 17 bases. The CDR3 is made up of 14 amino acids. CDR1 SGHDT and CDR2 YYEEEE come from the germline V gene. The data were produced by immunoSEQ multiplex PCR, yet TCRdb's version contains in-frame clones alone and is incomplete. Among approximately 54,000 clones listed, 85% to 95% were seen once. The sequencing used CD4+ or CD8+ T cells sorted from blood, collected in a trial of the OX40 agonist ivuxolimab. The TCR originated in an adult with an advanced solid tumor such as melanoma, head and neck, liver or kidney cancer. V and J are TRBV5-6 and TRBJ2-7; D may correspond to TRBD1 or TRBD2 (5 bases each). The CDR3, as DNA: TGTGCCAGCACTCTAGGGCCCGAGGGGTACGAGCAGTACTTC. As protein: CASTLGPEGYEQYF. The full variable domain, its missing parts supplied by reference TRBV5-6 and TRBJ2-7, is DAGVTQSPTHLIKTRGQQVTLRCSPKSGHDTVSWYQQALGQGPQFIFQYYEEEERQRGNFPDRFSGHQFPNYSSELNVNALLLGDSALYLCASTLGPEGYEQYFGPGTRLTVT.